One and the same sample provided the 5 T cell receptor beta chains below, sequenced in a study of T cell changes during pregnancy in multiple sclerosis. Only in-frame clones appear in the TCRdb table, and some are missing; sequencing was by immunoSEQ multiplex PCR. The sample includes some 94,000 clones, around 93% seen only once; the top ten take around 2%. Material: peripheral blood, obtained in the first trimester of pregnancy. These receptors were obtained from a female donor in good health, enrolled as a control in a pregnancy study.

This sequence joins TRBV9 and TRBJ2-7; 8 bases fit TRBD1. After removal of 4 bases from V and 0 bases from J, the junction contained 12 bases not matched to a gene. This CDR3 region has 17 residues. The germline gives CDR1 SGDLS, CDR2 YYNGEE. The CDR3 sequence is CASSHTPDRGSSYEQYF. The CDR3 nucleotides read TGTGCCAGCAGCCACACTCCCGACAGGGGATCCTCCTACGAGCAGTACTTC.

A few counts support this clone. This chain links TRBV9 with TRBJ1-2; D call uncertain. Per germline, CDR1 SGDLS and CDR2 YYNGEE. This CDR3 contains 13 residues. V lost 0 bases and J lost 6, with 9 bases in between. The CDR3 DNA follows: TGTGCCAGCAGCGTAGGTGCGGGAGATGGCTACACCTTC. Amino acids: CASSVGAGDGYTF.

V is TRBV5-8 and J is TRBJ2-1; maybe TRBD1 (5 bases). Per germline, CDR1 SGHTS and CDR2 YDEGEE. CDR3 length: 16 residues. Trimming removed 1 base at V and 0 bases at J, with 11 bases between. The CDR3 DNA reads as TGTGCCAGCAGCTTGCCCAGGGCATCCTCCTACAATGAGCAGTTCTTC. This gives the protein CASSLPRASSYNEQFF.

The chain is built from TRBV28 and TRBJ1-6, with 7 bases matching TRBD1. CDR1 and CDR2 from the germline V gene are MDHEN and SYDVKM. This CDR3 has 16 residues. J was trimmed by 8 bases and V by 4 bases; bases with no gene match: 11. This chain's CDR3 is CASSSDLRDRHSPLHF. Here the CDR3 DNA reads TGTGCCAGCAGTTCGGACCTCCGGGACAGACATTCACCCCTCCACTTT.

CDR3 nucleotide sequence: TGTGCCAGCAGCCCACGCGTAGGGGCGTACAATGAGCAGTTCTTC. Translating gives CASSPRVGAYNEQFF. The chain has TRBV7-2 and TRBJ2-1, with D possibly being TRBD1 (5 bases). Trimming stripped 5 bases from V and 4 bases from J, with 15 bases between. The CDR3 extends over 15 amino acids. From germline, CDR1 is SGHTA and CDR2 FQGNSA.